The rows below give T cell receptor beta chains drawn from one sample of a study of cytomegalovirus exposure and HLA in healthy donors. Here immunoSEQ multiplex PCR was the method, and the copy in TCRdb shows in-frame clones only, minus some. The sample consists of around 230,000 clones, 60% to 80% of them appearing once. The sequenced sample was PBMCs. All receptors derive from a male donor in good health and CMV-seronegative. The CDR3 runs from the conserved cysteine through the conserved F or W. A D gene is named only where the DNA matches it firmly. A row's size may be missing; if present it is once, few, many or a size class.

CDR3 length	D gene	J gene	V gene	clone size	CDR3 protein	CDR3 DNA
14	NA	TRBJ1-5	TRBV11-1	once	CASSFAGMGQPQHF	TGTGCCAGCAGCTTCGCAGGGATGGGTCAGCCCCAGCATTTT
15	NA	TRBJ1-2	TRBV5-3	NA	CARSPPQGLNYGYTF	TGTGCCAGAAGCCCCCCACAGGGTTTAAACTATGGCTACACCTTC
17	TRBD1	TRBJ2-3	TRBV5-1	NA	CASSLGAARGRTDTQYF	TGCGCCAGCAGCTTGGGTGCCGCCAGGGGGCGCACAGATACGCAGTATTTT
15	TRBD2	TRBJ2-1	TRBV10-2	NA	CASSRTSGGVNEQFF	TGCGCCAGCAGTCGAACTAGCGGGGGGGTCAATGAGCAGTTCTTC
16	TRBD2	TRBJ2-2	TRBV9	once	CASSLGLAETTGELFF	TGTGCCAGCAGCCTCGGACTAGCGGAGACTACCGGGGAGCTGTTTTTT
14	NA	TRBJ1-2	TRBV5-4	NA	CASSFQGGYYGYTF	TGTGCCAGCAGCTTCCAGGGAGGATACTATGGCTACACCTTC
14	TRBD2	TRBJ2-3	TRBV7-9	few	CSTTWGGLADTQYF	TGTTCCACCACTTGGGGAGGGTTGGCAGATACGCAGTATTTT
17	TRBD1	TRBJ1-2	TRBV28	NA	CASSFRDRVRIGYGYTF	TGTGCCAGCAGTTTTCGGGACAGGGTGCGAATAGGCTATGGCTACACCTTC
14	NA	TRBJ2-7	TRBV11-2	NA	CASTVGAARSEQYF	TGTGCCAGCACCGTCGGAGCGGCGAGGTCGGAGCAGTACTTC
16	TRBD1	TRBJ2-2	TRBV7-8	NA	CASSLVGTGDTGELFF	TGTGCCAGCAGCTTAGTAGGGACAGGAGACACCGGGGAGCTGTTTTTT
15	TRBD1	TRBJ1-2	TRBV7-8	NA	CASSLGVTGGDGYTF	TGTGCCAGCAGCTTAGGAGTGACAGGGGGCGATGGCTACACCTTC
15	TRBD1	TRBJ2-1	TRBV6-5	NA	CASRPRESGGNEQFF	TGTGCCAGCAGGCCCAGGGAATCAGGGGGCAATGAGCAGTTCTTC
14	TRBD1	TRBJ2-7	TRBV30	NA	CAWSVGQGRTEQYF	TGTGCCTGGAGTGTAGGACAGGGGCGGACCGAGCAGTACTTC
16	TRBD1	TRBJ2-4	TRBV7-2	NA	CASSLAGGATKNIQYF	TGTGCCAGCAGCTTAGCAGGGGGCGCGACCAAAAACATTCAGTACTTC
14	NA	TRBJ2-5	TRBV6-5	NA	CDTSGKAPRETQYF	TGTGACACATCGGGAAAGGCCCCCAGGGAGACCCAGTACTTC
13	NA	TRBJ2-1	TRBV5-1	NA	CASSLGTYNEQFF	TGCGCCAGCAGCTTAGGGACTTACAATGAGCAGTTCTTC
15	TRBD1	TRBJ1-1	TRBV14	NA	CASSQTDRGLAEAFF	TGTGCCAGCAGCCAAACGGACAGGGGGTTGGCTGAAGCTTTCTTT
15	TRBD2	TRBJ2-3	TRBV15	NA	CATSRRGRREDTQYF	TGTGCCACCAGCAGGCGCGGGAGGCGAGAAGATACGCAGTATTTT
16	TRBD2	TRBJ2-3	TRBV5-1	NA	CASSLTLAGGPNTQYF	TGCGCCAGCAGCCTGACCCTAGCGGGGGGGCCGAATACGCAGTATTTT
16	NA	TRBJ2-1	TRBV10-1	NA	CASSDGQKIPFNEQFF	TGCGCCAGCAGTGACGGACAGAAAATTCCATTCAATGAGCAGTTCTTC
15	TRBD2	TRBJ2-3	TRBV5-4	NA	CASSFSGGMADTQYF	TGTGCCAGCAGCTTTAGCGGGGGGATGGCAGATACGCAGTATTTT
13	NA	TRBJ1-3	TRBV10-3	NA	CAISPYSGNTIYF	TGTGCCATCAGCCCTTACTCTGGAAACACCATATATTTT
14	TRBD1	TRBJ2-2	TRBV15	few	CATNLGGTGGELFF	TGTGCCACCAACCTAGGGGGCACGGGCGGGGAGCTGTTTTTT
16	TRBD2	TRBJ2-3	TRBV9	NA	CASSGPGGAGPSTQYF	TGTGCCAGCAGCGGACCCGGGGGGGCCGGGCCAAGCACGCAGTATTTT
15	NA	TRBJ2-1	TRBV18	NA	CASSPDRRPYNEQFF	TGTGCCAGCTCACCAGACAGGAGACCCTACAATGAGCAGTTCTTC
14	NA	TRBJ2-5	TRBV27	once	CASSLTDPRETQYF	TGTGCCAGCAGTTTGACAGATCCAAGAGAGACCCAGTACTTC
15	NA	TRBJ1-2	TRBV15	NA	CATSREFPGGYGYTF	TGTGCCACCAGCAGAGAGTTCCCGGGTGGATATGGCTACACCTTC
14	NA	TRBJ2-2	TRBV27	NA	CASSPDWNTGELFF	TGTGCCAGCAGTCCAGATTGGAACACCGGGGAGCTGTTTTTT
15	TRBD1	TRBJ2-7	TRBV10-3	NA	CAIRSGQGGTDEQYF	TGTGCCATCAGGTCGGGACAGGGAGGAACCGACGAGCAGTACTTC
15	TRBD2	TRBJ2-3	TRBV10-3	NA	CAIKAGGPSTDTQYF	TGTGCCATCAAGGCGGGGGGGCCGAGCACAGATACGCAGTATTTT
15	NA	TRBJ1-5	TRBV7-9	NA	CASSLSGASNQPQHF	TGTGCCAGCAGCTTATCAGGGGCGAGCAATCAGCCCCAGCATTTT
17	TRBD2	TRBJ2-7	TRBV4-3	few	CASSQGVGSGIGVEQYF	TGCGCCAGCAGCCAAGGAGTCGGGAGCGGGATAGGTGTCGAGCAGTACTTC
16	TRBD1	TRBJ1-4	TRBV10-3	NA	CAISESRTGSNEKLFF	TGTGCCATCAGTGAGTCGAGGACAGGTTCTAATGAAAAACTGTTTTTT
15	NA	TRBJ2-5	TRBV18	NA	CASSPPTGFSETQYF	TGTGCCAGCTCACCACCAACAGGGTTTTCAGAGACCCAGTACTTC
16	TRBD2	TRBJ2-5	TRBV4-2	NA	CASSPLLAGARETQYF	TGTGCCAGCAGCCCCCTGCTAGCGGGAGCTAGGGAGACCCAGTACTTC
13	NA	TRBJ2-1	TRBV27	once	CASAESSYNEQFF	TGTGCCAGCGCCGAGAGCTCCTACAATGAGCAGTTCTTC
14	TRBD1	TRBJ2-7	TRBV2	NA	CASRRTGSSYEQYF	TGTGCCAGCAGGAGGACAGGGAGCTCCTACGAGCAGTACTTC
19	NA	TRBJ2-7	TRBV7-6	NA	CASSPGTLTLLSRSYEQYF	TGTGCCAGCAGCCCTGGGACTCTGACCCTCCTTTCGCGCTCCTACGAGCAGTACTTC
15	NA	TRBJ2-7	TRBV30	NA	CAWSVRKREDYEQYF	TGTGCCTGGAGTGTCCGTAAACGGGAAGACTACGAGCAGTACTTC
15	NA	TRBJ1-2	TRBV19	NA	CASSIASGAGYGYTF	TGTGCCAGTAGTATAGCATCAGGAGCGGGCTATGGCTACACCTTC
14	TRBD1	TRBJ1-4	TRBV6-6	NA	CASRVQGADEKLFF	TGTGCCAGCAGAGTACAGGGGGCAGATGAAAAACTGTTTTTT
17	NA	TRBJ1-4	TRBV10-1	NA	CASSDSCGFTTNEKLFF	TGCGCCAGCAGTGATTCTTGCGGGTTTACAACTAATGAAAAACTGTTTTTT
13	NA	TRBJ1-1	TRBV30	NA	CAWSKQGTPEAFF	TGTGCCTGGAGCAAACAGGGAACCCCTGAAGCTTTCTTT
15	TRBD1	TRBJ1-2	TRBV19	NA	CASSIGGQGHYGYTF	TGTGCCAGTAGTATTGGGGGACAGGGCCACTATGGCTACACCTTC
16	TRBD2	TRBJ2-3	TRBV4-3	NA	CASSLGGGASTDTQYF	TGCGCCAGCAGCCTCGGCGGGGGAGCTAGCACAGATACGCAGTATTTT
15	NA	TRBJ2-5	TRBV11-1	NA	CASSRRRGGSRDQYF	TGTGCCAGCAGTCGTAGGAGGGGGGGCAGTAGGGACCAGTACTTC
13	NA	TRBJ2-7	TRBV28	NA	CASSWGVAYEQYF	TGTGCCAGCAGTTGGGGCGTTGCCTACGAGCAGTACTTC
16	NA	TRBJ1-3	TRBV10-3	NA	CAISESEQGLGNTIYF	TGTGCCATCAGTGAGTCCGAACAGGGCTTAGGAAACACCATATATTTT
14	TRBD1	TRBJ1-1	TRBV4-1	NA	CASSQQDRGPEAFF	TGCGCCAGCAGCCAGCAGGACAGGGGGCCTGAAGCTTTCTTT
13	NA	TRBJ1-6	TRBV7-2	NA	CASRLGGNSPLHF	TGTGCCAGCCGCCTCGGGGGGAATTCACCCCTCCACTTT
13	NA	TRBJ2-7	TRBV11-3	NA	CASSLGHSYEQYF	TGTGCCAGCAGCTTAGGTCACTCCTACGAGCAGTACTTC
14	TRBD1	TRBJ1-2	TRBV9	NA	CASSVGGQGAGYTF	TGTGCCAGCAGCGTTGGGGGACAGGGGGCCGGCTACACCTTC
13	NA	TRBJ1-1	TRBV5-1	NA	CASSLQENTEAFF	TGCGCCAGCAGCTTGCAGGAGAACACTGAAGCTTTCTTT
20	NA	TRBJ2-7	TRBV27	NA	CASSLGLPGLRTKTTYEQYF	TGTGCCAGCAGTTTGGGCCTCCCGGGACTCCGAACTAAAACTACCTACGAGCAGTACTTC
14	TRBD1	TRBJ2-5	TRBV6-5	NA	CASRNPSGGETQYF	TGTGCCAGCAGAAACCCGTCAGGGGGAGAGACCCAGTACTTC